These 29 T cell receptor beta chains were sequenced from one sample in a study of tumor and adjacent non-tumor tissue in lung cancer listed by TCRdb under 2018. The library was prepared using multiplex PCR. The instrument was an Illumina HiSeq 2500. TCRbeta libraries were constructed through three rounds of nested PCR with primers (Table S4) according to protocols adapted from ARM-PCR. TCRdb ran its own pipeline on the public reads, namely fastp trimming at Q25 and MiXCR clone calling, and kept in-frame beta chains. A single entry per CDR3 protein holds the most common genes and DNA from its merged rows. This sample holds more than 75,000 distinct CDR3 sequences; approximately 71% were observed only once. The ten largest clones represent around 13% of the sample. Bulk unsorted tissue served as the source for RNA extraction, and RNA quality was assessed using a NanoDrop ND-1000 and an Agilent 2100.

The sample comprised lung tumor tissue. The receptor source for this set is a woman aged 65 to 85 with non-small cell lung cancer.

This chain links TRBV5-6 with TRBJ2-2; tentative D call: TRBD2 (6 bases). The CDR3 is 18 amino acids. CDR1 SGHDT and CDR2 YYEEEE come from the germline V gene. Trimming took off 4 bases at V and 2 bases at J, with 21 bases between the two ends. CDR3 residues: CASSPPHTGDLNTGELFF. CDR3 DNA sequence: TGTGCCAGCAGCCCGCCCCATACTGGGGACTTAAACACCGGGGAGCTGTTTTTT.

About this clonotype: Since a much larger clone is just one base distant, this may be a read error. The chain combines TRBV28 with TRBJ1-2; tentative D call: TRBD1 (5 bases). Germline V CDR1 and CDR2: MDHEN, SYDVKM. The CDR3 contains 13 residues. The DNA of the CDR3 is TGTGCCAGCAATTTAGGGGTCAACTATGGCTACACCTTC. It specifies CASNLGVNYGYTF.

This clonotype came up many times. This chain uses TRBV12-3 or TRBV12-4 with TRBJ2-3, with D perhaps TRBD2 (6 bases). CDR3 length equals 14 residues. Trimming removed 6 bases at V and 4 bases at J, with 14 bases between. As DNA, the CDR3 is TGTGCCAGCAGCATGTGGACTATTTCAGATACGCAGTATTTT. It translates to CASSMWTISDTQYF.

As for this clonotype: Being one base from a much bigger clone, this may be a read error. The chain employs TRBV20-1 and TRBJ2-1, with a possible D match to TRBD2 (6 bases). Trimming stripped 4 bases from V and 8 bases from J, with 24 bases between. The CDR3 totals 16 residues. Germline V lookup: CDR1 DFQATT, CDR2 SNEGSKA (reference sequence). The CDR3 nucleotides read TGCAGTGCTACGACTTGGGAGTTGCGGGACGCCGATGAGCAGTTCTTC. Translation: CSATTWELRDADEQFF.

This chain joins TRBV6-5 and TRBJ2-1; 7 positions agree with TRBD1. This CDR3 is built from 22 residues. V gave up 0 bases and J gave up 9 bases; unmatched junction bases: 29. CDR1 and CDR2 (germline): MNHEY, SVGAGI. This chain's CDR3 is CASSYSRSKQGSDPRAESEQFF. CDR3 coding DNA: TGTGCCAGCAGTTACTCCCGGTCTAAACAGGGGTCCGACCCGAGGGCGGAGAGTGAGCAGTTCTTC.

About this clonotype itself: A much bigger clone sits one base away, suggesting this may be a read error. The gene calls are TRBV7-9 and TRBJ2-7; D is ambiguous. This CDR3 comprises 14 residues. Germline assignment: CDR1 SEHNR and CDR2 FQNEAQ (reference sequence). CDR3 nucleotide sequence: TGTGCCAGCAGCTTAGGATACAACTCCAACGAGCAGTACTTC. This gives the protein CASSLGYNSNEQYF.

The chain couples TRBV5-1 to TRBJ1-1; 9 nucleotides match TRBD1. The CDR3 covers 14 residues. With V trimmed by 8 bases and J by 5 bases, 10 bases remained unmatched. Germline loops: CDR1 SGHRS, CDR2 YFSETQ. The CDR3 region is CARHPTGGTTEAFF. CDR3 nucleotide sequence: TGCGCCAGACACCCGACAGGGGGAACGACTGAAGCTTTCTTT.

Remarks on this clonotype: The junction differs from germline at one of its ends, possibly a read error. The chain combines TRBV6-2 or TRBV6-3 with TRBJ1-1; D is perhaps TRBD1 (5 bases). Germline-derived CDR1 and CDR2 are MNHEY and SVGEGT. CDR3 size: 15 residues. The CDR3 nucleotides read TGTGCTAGCAGTTATGGGGGGGAGATGAACACTGAAGCTTGCTTT. Translation gives CASSYGGEMNTEACF.

This clonotype was found a few times. A much more abundant neighbour one base away suggests this may be a read error. The chain carries TRBV21-1 and TRBJ2-7; the table's D call, TRBD1, was not checked against the DNA. TRBV21-1 is deemed a pseudogene. The length of the CDR3 is 16 residues. The CDR3 nucleotides read TGTGCCAGCAGCGCTCAAAGGGGACAGCCCTCAGGCGAGCAGTACTTC. Protein: CASSAQRGQPSGEQYF.

With regard to this clonotype: Possible read error: a much larger clone is one base away. This rearrangement joins TRBV5-1 to TRBJ1-1, with 8 bases that match TRBD1. Germline V gene data show CDR1 as SGHRS and CDR2 as YFSETQ. This CDR3 has 15 residues. For the CDR3, the DNA is TGCGCCAGCAGCTTCGCAGGGGGCTCGAACACTGACGCTTTCTTT. Amino acid sequence: CASSFAGGSNTDAFF.

The V call is TRBV10-3, the J call TRBJ2-3, with a possible D match to TRBD2 (6 bases). The CDR3 has 15 amino acids. The germline CDR1 and CDR2 sequences are ENHRY and SYGVKD. V was shortened by 4 bases and J by 3 bases, with 14 bases between the two germline ends. CDR3 bases: TGTGCCATCAGTGGGACTAATGGCGGGACAGATACGCAGTATTTT. It translates to CAISGTNGGTDTQYF.

The chain employs TRBV12-3 or TRBV12-4 and TRBJ1-4, with no clear D. V lost 3 bases and J 8 bases, leaving 13 bases between the germline ends. This CDR3 region has 14 residues. CDR3: CASSLDRIREKLFF. The DNA for the CDR3 is TGTGCCAGCAGTTTGGATAGGATTCGGGAAAAACTGTTTTTT.

Remarks on this clonotype: A junction boundary mismatches the germline segment, possibly from a read error. This chain uses TRBV6-5 with TRBJ1-2; D perhaps matches TRBD1 (5 bases). This CDR3 comprises 15 residues. Germline V gene data show CDR1 as MNHEY and CDR2 as SVGAGI. The CDR3 here is CTSSYPINQGWGYTF. CDR3 nucleotide sequence: TGTACCAGCAGTTACCCGATAAACCAGGGTTGGGGCTACACCTTC.

Concerning this clonotype itself: The junction shows a germline mismatch at one end, possibly a read error. The chain uses TRBV6-5 and TRBJ2-1, with D possibly being TRBD1 (6 bases). Germline V gives CDR1 MNHEY, CDR2 SVGAGI. CDR3 length: 15 amino acids. The CDR3 spells CASNKGQSDYNEHFF. The CDR3 nucleotides read TGTGCCAGCAATAAGGGACAATCAGACTACAATGAGCACTTCTTC.

This clonotype came up once. The chain joins TRBV20-1 to TRBJ1-5; 7 positions match TRBD1. Germline assignment: CDR1 DFQATT and CDR2 SNEGSKA (reference sequence). CDR3 size: 16 residues. With 3 bases clipped from V and 3 bases from J, the junction kept 11 bases outside the gene matches. The CDR3 sequence is CSASRGRGFDNQPQHF. For the CDR3, the DNA is TGCAGTGCTAGTCGCGGCAGGGGGTTTGACAATCAGCCCCAGCATTTT.

The chain links TRBV29-1 to TRBJ1-2, with a tentative D call TRBD1 (5 bases). Per germline, CDR1 SQVTM and CDR2 ANQGSEA. The CDR3 has 13 amino acids. CDR3 in amino acids: CSGLLGATCSYTF. For the CDR3, the DNA is TGCAGTGGGCTGTTAGGGGCGACCTGTAGCTACACCTTC.

Comments on this clonotype: The germline gene is not matched at one end of the junction; a read error may be the cause. The chain employs TRBV12-3 or TRBV12-4 and TRBJ1-5, with unresolved D. CDR3 length: 13 amino acids. In DNA, the CDR3 is TGTGTCAGCAGTTATAATAGCAATCAGCCCCACCATTTT. Protein sequence: CVSSYNSNQPHHF.

The genes are TRBV11-3 and TRBJ2-3; maybe TRBD1 (7 bases). Germline CDR1 is SGHNT and CDR2 is YENEEA. The CDR3 is 15 residues long. The V and J ends lost 3 bases and 5 bases respectively, with 15 bases between them. This chain's CDR3 is CASSFGGGARDTQYF. The CDR3 DNA reads as TGTGCCAGCAGCTTTGGAGGGGGCGCAAGAGATACGCAGTATTTT.

Comment on this clonotype: One end of the junction does not line up with germline, which may come from a read error. The chain uses TRBV4-1 and TRBJ1-2; D is possibly TRBD1 (6 bases). Germline V lookup: CDR1 MGHRA, CDR2 YSYEKL. The CDR3 is 15 residues long. The CDR3 loop reads CACSQAGTWVYDYTF. The CDR3 nucleotides read TGCGCCTGCAGCCAGGCCGGGACATGGGTCTATGACTACACCTTC.

Turning to this clonotype: An end of the junction differs from the germline gene, which may be a read error. V gene TRBV19 combines with J gene TRBJ2-7, with 8 nucleotides matching TRBD2. This CDR3 has 15 amino acids. Germline V gene sequence: CDR1 LNHDA, CDR2 SQIVND (reference sequence). CDR3 sequence: CANSPDSGNLNEQNF. The CDR3 nucleotides read TGTGCCAATAGTCCTGATAGCGGGAATTTGAACGAGCAGAACTTC.

Turning to this clonotype: The junction differs from germline at one of its ends, possibly a read error. The rearrangement links TRBV4-1 to TRBJ2-7; D is undetermined. The CDR3 sequence is 16 residues long. The germline CDR1 and CDR2 sequences are MGHRA and YSYEKL. In nucleotides, the CDR3 is TGCGCCAGCAACCAAGATAAAGCGTCCTTGCGGTACGAGCAATATTTC. It encodes CASNQDKASLRYEQYF.

The rearrangement joins TRBV6-1 to TRBJ2-7; 7 bases are a match to TRBD2. Germline-derived CDR1 and CDR2 are MNHNS and SASEGT. V was clipped by 0 bases and J by 3 bases; unmatched bases: 8. The CDR3 extends over 16 amino acids. This chain's CDR3 is CASSEAGTSDCYEQYF. CDR3 coding DNA: TGTGCCAGCAGTGAAGCTGGAACTAGCGACTGCTACGAGCAGTACTTC.

This chain links TRBV10-3 with TRBJ1-2; 7 nucleotides agree with TRBD1. V dropped 5 bases and J dropped 10; count of bases not matched to a gene: 13. The CDR3 is 14 residues long. Germline CDR1 and CDR2: ENHRY and SYGVKD. CDR3 nucleotide sequence: TGTGCCATCAGTAGGGGAACAGGGGCGAATGCCTACACCTTC. It specifies CAISRGTGANAYTF.

As to this clonotype: At one boundary the junction diverges from the germline segment, which might be a read error. This chain connects TRBV11-1 to TRBJ2-1; 10 nucleotides line up with TRBD2. This CDR3 contains 17 residues. Germline V gives CDR1 SGHAT, CDR2 FQDESV (reference sequence). The DNA of the CDR3 is TGTGCTAGCAGCTTAGAGCCAGCGGGAGGGTCCGACAATGAACAGTTCTTC. This translates into CASSLEPAGGSDNEQFF.

On this clonotype: A read error may produce the germline difference seen at one junction end. CDR3 protein: CSVEDTETGPPDRQYF. CDR3 DNA: TGCAGCGTTGAAGACACCGAGACAGGTCCCCCAGATAGGCAGTATTTT. V and J are TRBV29-1 and TRBJ2-3, with a tentative D call TRBD1 (6 bases). Germline CDR1 is SQVTM and CDR2 is ANQGSEA. This CDR3 is built from 16 residues.

This clonotype was counted only a few times. The junction departs from the called germline gene at one end, perhaps through a read error. V gene TRBV7-9 combines with J gene TRBJ2-1, with 9 bases fitting TRBD1. This CDR3 has 15 amino acids. Germline assignment: CDR1 SEHNR and CDR2 FQNEAQ (reference sequence). DNA of the CDR3: TGTGCCAGCAGCACCGGGACAGGGAGGGTCGGTGAGCAGTCCTTC. It codes for CASSTGTGRVGEQSF.

The chain recombines TRBV5-6 with TRBJ1-1, with D maybe TRBD1 (6 bases). The CDR3 is 16 amino acids. From germline, CDR1 is SGHDT and CDR2 YYEEEE. Trimming removed 5 bases from V and 4 bases from J, with 21 bases in between. The chain's CDR3 is CASRFELGARITEAFF. CDR3 nucleotides: TGTGCCAGCAGGTTCGAGTTGGGGGCGCGGATCACTGAAGCTTTCTTT.

This clonotype has just a few counts. This may arise from a read error, as a much more abundant clone is one base away. The DNA for the CDR3 is TGTGCCATCGGTCGAGGACAGGGAAATGAAAAACTGTTTTTT. Translation gives CAIGRGQGNEKLFF. The chain joins TRBV10-3 to TRBJ1-4, with 8 nucleotides matching TRBD1. Germline CDR1 is ENHRY and CDR2 is SYGVKD. This CDR3 spans 14 amino acids. J was trimmed by 5 bases and V by 8 bases; bases with no gene match: 7.

This clonotype was seen repeatedly, ten times or more. It may be a read error: a sequence one base away is much more abundant. The J gene is TRBJ2-6, the V gene TRBV4-1; the D gene is possibly TRBD1 (7 bases). The CDR3 runs 17 residues. Germline CDR1 is MGHRA and CDR2 is YSYEKL. In DNA, the CDR3 is TGCGCCGGCAGCCAGGGGGACTGGAGCTCTGGGGCCAACGTCCTGACTTTC. It yields the protein CAGSQGDWSSGANVLTF.